The 31 T cell receptor beta chains below all came from one sample that was sequenced in a study of OX40 agonist ivuxolimab in advanced cancers. The receptor library was made with the immunoSEQ multiplex PCR assay. TCRdb carries this immuneACCESS record with in-frame sequences only. Its versions omit some clonotypes, under half of them owing to an unresolved V gene in the studies checked, with the rest unexplained. This sample lists tens of thousands of clones; around nine tenths were detected once. The ten largest clones capture 0.7% to 0.95% of the sample. The sample was CD4+ or CD8+ T cells sorted from blood, taken in a trial of the OX40 agonist ivuxolimab. The receptor set was obtained from an adult with an advanced solid tumor such as melanoma, head and neck, liver or kidney cancer.

V and J are TRBV9 and TRBJ2-6; D unclear. V was trimmed by 0 bases and J by 4 bases, leaving 5 bases between them. The CDR3 has 14 amino acids. Germline CDR1 is SGDLS and CDR2 is YYNGEE. The CDR3 nucleotides read TGTGCCAGCAGCGTAGCCCCAGGGGCCAACGTCCTGACTTTC. Its protein is CASSVAPGANVLTF.

The V call is TRBV7-8, the J call TRBJ2-4; D is uncertain. CDR1 and CDR2 from the germline V gene are SGHVS and FQNEAQ. The V gene lost 5 bases and the J gene lost 0 bases, with 17 bases spanning the gap. The CDR3 spans 17 residues. The CDR3 loop reads CASSPPLRFAAKNIQYF. The CDR3 DNA reads TGTGCCAGCAGCCCCCCTTTGAGATTTGCAGCCAAAAACATTCAGTACTTC.

The chain employs TRBV6-1 and TRBJ1-2, with no clear D. The CDR3 is 12 residues long. Germline lookup yields CDR1 MNHNS and CDR2 SASEGT. Trimming pared 2 bases from V and 0 bases from J, leaving 1 base between. DNA for the CDR3: TGTGCCAGCAGTGAACCTAACTATGGCTACACCTTC. Its protein is CASSEPNYGYTF.

The rearrangement uses TRBV30 and TRBJ2-5; D remains unclear. The V gene's germline CDR1 is GTSNPN and CDR2 SVGIG (reference sequence). The V end lost 0 bases, the J end lost 1 base, and 3 bases lay between the germline ends. The CDR3 totals 12 residues. CDR3 residues: CAWSVIQETQYF. CDR3 bases: TGTGCCTGGAGTGTAATCCAAGAGACCCAGTACTTC.

This chain joins TRBV4-3 and TRBJ2-1; D ambiguous. V lost 3 bases to trimming and J lost 0 bases, with 9 bases between them. CDR1 is LGHNA, CDR2 YSLEER, per germline. There are 15 residues in the CDR3. The chain's CDR3 is CASSHDKSSYNEQFF. DNA of the CDR3: TGCGCCAGCAGCCACGACAAGAGCTCCTACAATGAGCAGTTCTTC.

V and J are TRBV6-1 and TRBJ1-1; D unresolved. The CDR3 length is 13 residues. Germline-derived CDR1 and CDR2 are MNHNS and SASEGT. Trimming shortened V by 6 bases and J by 1 base, and 9 bases separated the two germline ends. The CDR3 is CASRLTRNTEAFF. The CDR3 nucleotides read TGTGCCAGCAGACTAACACGGAACACTGAAGCTTTCTTT.

V gene TRBV5-4 combines with J gene TRBJ2-2, with D hard to call. The V end was cut by 0 bases, the J end by 4 bases, with 7 bases between. The CDR3 totals 14 residues. CDR1 SGHNT and CDR2 YYREEE come from the germline V gene (reference sequence). The CDR3 nucleotides are TGTGCCAGCAGCTTGGTGGGCTCCACCGGGGAGCTGTTTTTT. It encodes CASSLVGSTGELFF.

The rearrangement links TRBV30 to TRBJ1-5, with D unclear. CDR3 length: 13 residues. V was trimmed by 2 bases and J by 4 bases, leaving 9 bases between them. Germline CDR1 GTSNPN, CDR2 SVGIG (reference sequence). The CDR3 DNA sequence: TGTGCCTGGAGTCCCGACGGGAATCAGCCCCAGCATTTT. Protein sequence: CAWSPDGNQPQHF.

The chain couples TRBV5-6 to TRBJ2-7; D is undetermined. There are 14 residues in the CDR3. The germline CDR1 and CDR2 sequences are SGHDT and YYEEEE. The V gene lost 0 bases and the J gene lost 2 bases, with 9 bases spanning the gap. CDR3 nucleotides: TGTGCCAGCAGCTTGGGGGTCAGAACCTACGAGCAGTACTTC. It yields the protein CASSLGVRTYEQYF.

The V gene is TRBV7-6, the J gene TRBJ1-3; 7 nucleotides match TRBD1. J was trimmed by 0 bases and V by 6 bases; bases with no gene match: 8. Germline V CDR1 and CDR2: SGHVS, FNYEAQ. CDR3 size: 16 residues. CDR3 DNA: TGTGCCAGCAGACGGTCAGGGGGAACCTCTGGAAACACCATATATTTT. Translating gives CASRRSGGTSGNTIYF.

V usage is TRBV9 and J usage is TRBJ1-3; TRBD1 matches 7 bases. The CDR3 sequence is 14 residues long. Germline lookup yields CDR1 SGDLS and CDR2 YYNGEE. Germline trimming cut 2 bases from V and 2 bases from J; bases unmatched to any gene: 1. This CDR3 is CASSVGTAGNTIYF. CDR3 nucleotides: TGTGCCAGCAGCGTGGGGACAGCTGGAAACACCATATATTTT.

The rearrangement links TRBV12-5 to TRBJ1-4; D not resolved. Germline CDR1 reads LGHNT; CDR2 reads FRNRAP. This CDR3 comprises 15 residues. V shed 6 bases and J shed 5 bases, with 16 bases lying between them. The CDR3 nucleotides are TGTGCTAGTGGCCGACTCGGGGTGGGAAATGAAAAACTGTTTTTT. Its protein is CASGRLGVGNEKLFF.

CDR3 sequence (DNA): TGTGCCAGCAGTGAAGGGACCTTCTCCGGCGAGCAGTACTTC. Amino acids: CASSEGTFSGEQYF. J is TRBJ2-7 and V is TRBV2; D gene uncertain. Germline V gene data show CDR1 as SNHLY and CDR2 as FYNNEI. The CDR3 has 14 amino acids. Trimming left V 1 base short and J 6 bases short, with 13 bases between.

This chain uses TRBV18 with TRBJ1-2; 7 bases are a match to TRBD1. Trimming removed 3 bases from V and 4 bases from J; junction bases left unmatched: 11. Germline CDR1 KGHSH, CDR2 LQKENI. The CDR3 is 16 amino acids. CDR3 in amino acids: CASSPETGTDLYGYTF. CDR3 coding DNA: TGTGCCAGCTCACCGGAGACCGGGACAGACCTCTATGGCTACACCTTC.

The gene calls are TRBV5-1 and TRBJ2-7; possible D gene TRBD2, 5 bases. From germline, CDR1 is SGHRS and CDR2 YFSETQ. Trimming shortened V by 4 bases and J by 0 bases, and 11 bases separated the two germline ends. The CDR3 spans 14 residues. CDR3 amino acids: CASSLTTSSYEQYF. The CDR3 nucleotides are TGCGCCAGCAGCCTGACAACTAGCTCCTACGAGCAGTACTTC.

The rearrangement uses TRBV19 and TRBJ2-1; tentatively, D is TRBD1 (5 bases). The CDR3 has 14 residues. Trimming took off 5 bases at V and 8 bases at J, with 16 bases between the two ends. Per germline, CDR1 LNHDA and CDR2 SQIVND (reference sequence). The CDR3 sequence is CASSALGDDDEQFF. Here the CDR3 DNA reads TGTGCCAGTAGTGCTTTAGGGGATGACGATGAGCAGTTCTTC. Looking up the rest from reference TRBV19 and TRBJ2-1 gives the full variable domain: DGGITQSPKYLFRKEGQNVTLSCEQNLNHDAMYWYRQDPGQGLRLIYYSQIVNDFQKGDIAEGYSVSREKKESFPLTVTSAQKNPTAFYLCASSALGDDDEQFFGPGTRLTVL.

This chain joins TRBV7-2 and TRBJ1-3; no clear D gene. Trimming pared 1 base from V and 2 bases from J, leaving 12 bases between. The length of the CDR3 is 16 residues. CDR1 and CDR2 from the germline V gene are SGHTA and FQGNSA. CDR3 bases: TGTGCCAGCAGCTTAGATCCCTGGCGGGCTGGAAACACCATATATTTT. Its translation is CASSLDPWRAGNTIYF.

The V gene is TRBV6-6, the J gene TRBJ2-7; D is undetermined. Trimming cost V 4 bases and J 6 bases, with 7 bases left between them. This CDR3 is built from 11 residues. CDR1 is MNHNY and CDR2 is SVGAGI in the germline V gene (reference sequence). In DNA form, the CDR3 reads TGTGCCAGCAGTTCAGGAACCGAGCAGTACTTC. This sequence encodes CASSSGTEQYF.

V is TRBV7-2 and J is TRBJ1-6; tentative D call: TRBD1 (6 bases). Per the germline V gene, CDR1 is SGHTA and CDR2 is FQGNSA. The CDR3 is 16 residues long. V lost 4 bases and J 10 bases, leaving 20 bases between the germline ends. The CDR3 DNA sequence: TGTGCCAGCAGCTCTACAGGGAACTCCAATTTGTCACCCCTCCACTTT. Its translation is CASSSTGNSNLSPLHF.

This sequence joins TRBV5-4 and TRBJ2-2, with 10 bases that match TRBD1. Unmatched junction bases numbered 12, after V lost 4 bases and J lost 6 bases. Germline CDR1 SGHNT, CDR2 YYREEE (reference sequence). This CDR3 comprises 17 residues. This chain's CDR3 is CASSPGQGLNEPGELFF. As DNA, the CDR3 is TGTGCCAGCAGCCCGGGACAGGGGCTAAACGAACCCGGGGAGCTGTTTTTT.

The chain couples TRBV7-8 to TRBJ1-3; D not resolved. The CDR3 sequence is 15 residues long. Germline V gives CDR1 SGHVS, CDR2 FQNEAQ. With 2 bases removed from V and 2 bases from J, the gap between germline ends came to 10 bases. CDR3 bases: TGTGCCAGCAGCTTAACCGGACCCGCTGGAAACACCATATATTTT. Translated: CASSLTGPAGNTIYF.

V and J are TRBV9 and TRBJ2-1, with no clear D. Looked up from germline, CDR1 is SGDLS and CDR2 is YYNGEE. CDR3 length: 14 amino acids. The V and J ends lost 1 base and 6 bases respectively, with 11 bases between them. The CDR3 protein is CASSVYGRSNEQFF. Written as DNA, the CDR3 is TGTGCCAGCAGCGTATATGGTAGATCCAATGAGCAGTTCTTC.

V is TRBV6-5 and J is TRBJ1-3; 7 positions match TRBD1. Looked up from germline, CDR1 is MNHEY and CDR2 is SVGAGI. CDR3 length: 15 amino acids. The V gene end was trimmed by 7 bases and the J gene end by 1 base; junction bases not matched to a gene: 7. CDR3 loop: CASIETGRSGNTIYF. The CDR3 DNA sequence: TGTGCCAGCATCGAGACAGGGAGGTCTGGAAACACCATATATTTT.

The rearrangement joins TRBV6-5 to TRBJ2-3, with 11 bases fitting TRBD2. Trimming took 3 bases from V and 3 from J; bases not matched to a gene: 2. Germline V CDR1 and CDR2: MNHEY, SVGAGI. The CDR3 runs 15 residues. The CDR3 sequence: CASSYSGGATDTQYF. The DNA for the CDR3 is TGTGCCAGCAGTTATAGCGGGGGGGCGACAGATACGCAGTATTTT.

The V and J genes are TRBV6-6 and TRBJ2-1; D is possibly TRBD2 (6 bases). Germline loops: CDR1 MNHNY, CDR2 SVGAGI (reference sequence). The V end was cut by 4 bases, the J end by 7 bases, with 17 bases between. CDR3 length: 15 amino acids. Here the CDR3 DNA reads TGTGCCAGCAGTTCTCCTTCGACTAGGAGGAATGAGCAGTTCTTC. Translation: CASSSPSTRRNEQFF.

The rearrangement joins TRBV11-2 to TRBJ1-6, with 9 bases identical to TRBD1. This CDR3 comprises 15 residues. The V gene's germline CDR1 is SGHAT and CDR2 FQNNGV. The V segment lost 1 base and the J segment 7 bases; nucleotides outside the gene matches: 2. CDR3 DNA sequence: TGTGCCAGCAGCTTAGTGGGGACAGGGAATTCACCCCTCCACTTT. Translation gives CASSLVGTGNSPLHF.

J is TRBJ2-7 and V is TRBV30; weak D call: TRBD2 (5 bases). Germline V CDR1 and CDR2: GTSNPN, SVGIG (reference sequence). V was cut by 5 bases and J by 3 bases, with 14 bases left in between. The CDR3 contains 13 residues. The CDR3 region has the DNA TGTGCCTGGTCCCCCGGACTCCTCTACGAGCAGTACTTC. It translates to CAWSPGLLYEQYF.

The chain is built from TRBV10-1 and TRBJ1-1; D is ambiguous. Trimming removed 5 bases from V and 1 base from J, with 8 bases in between. The CDR3 length is 13 residues. In germline, CDR1 is WNHNN, CDR2 SYGVQD (reference sequence). CDR3 coding DNA: TGCGCCAGCAGTCAATCGGGGAACACTGAAGCTTTCTTT. This encodes CASSQSGNTEAFF.

The CDR3 loop reads CASSYRPEDSPLHF. The CDR3 coding sequence is TGTGCCAGCAGTTACCGGCCAGAGGATTCACCCCTCCACTTT. The rearrangement joins TRBV6-6 to TRBJ1-6; D not resolved. The length of the CDR3 is 14 residues. V lost 2 bases to trimming and J lost 8 bases, with 10 bases between them. CDR1 and CDR2 from the germline V gene are MNHNY and SVGAGI (reference sequence).

The chain links TRBV6-6 to TRBJ1-6; possibly TRBD1 for D (5 bases). The CDR3 loop spans 15 amino acids. Per the germline V gene, CDR1 is MNHNY and CDR2 is SVGAGI (reference sequence). V lost 0 bases, J lost 8 bases, and 11 bases lay in between. The CDR3 sequence is CASSYSGRDHSPLHF. CDR3 bases: TGTGCCAGCAGTTACTCAGGCAGGGACCATTCACCCCTCCACTTT.

This chain joins TRBV5-1 and TRBJ2-7; unclear D gene. V lost 0 bases and J 5 bases, leaving 6 bases between the germline ends. The length of the CDR3 is 12 residues. The V gene's germline CDR1 is SGHRS and CDR2 YFSETQ. The CDR3 spells CASSLGQNEQYF. CDR3 DNA sequence: TGCGCCAGCAGCTTGGGCCAGAACGAGCAGTACTTC.